This TCR beta chain was identified during a study of blood T cell repertoires in COVID-19. Study-wide context: Sources were T cells, B-cell-depleted T cells, or PBMCs; the material itself was cDNA or gDNA.

Clones were read by immunoSEQ multiplex PCR, and TCRdb kept only the in-frame ones, dropping some. Seen here are 130,000 or so clones, around 84% observed once, and the top ten hold almost 8.5%. V trimming: 3 bases; J trimming: 5 bases; junction bases outside the gene matches: 12. Per germline, CDR1 SQVTM and CDR2 ANQGSEA. The CDR3 has 16 amino acids. Sequencing was carried out using peripheral blood. The sequence came from a woman aged 60-70 years with acute or convalescent COVID-19. The V and J genes are TRBV29-1 and TRBJ2-3; 9 bases are shared with TRBD2. CDR3 amino acids: CSVEGLAGTKGDTQYF. The CDR3 DNA reads as TGCAGCGTTGAGGGGCTAGCGGGAACAAAGGGAGATACGCAGTATTTT.